These 8 T cell receptor beta chains were all obtained from the same sample, sequenced in a study of blood T cell repertoires in COVID-19. Profiled with immunoSEQ multiplex PCR; TCRdb holds only in-frame clones, not every one. Seen here are more than 250,000 clones, around 86% observed once, and the top ten hold 1%. The sequenced material came from peripheral blood. These receptors all come from a man between 45 and 60 years old with active or convalescent COVID-19.

This clone was recorded only once. One junction end does not reproduce the germline sequence, and a read error may be involved. V usage is TRBV28 and J usage is TRBJ1-2; TRBD1 matches at 10 bases. This CDR3 is 12 amino acids long. Germline V gives CDR1 MDHEN, CDR2 SYDVKM. CDR3 region: CASSLFSGQGAF. As DNA, the CDR3 is TGTGCCAGCAGTTTATTTAGTGGACAGGGGGCCTTC.

The genes are TRBV5-1 and TRBJ2-5; D remains unclear. Trimming took off 0 bases at V and 5 bases at J, with 14 bases between the two ends. CDR1 is SGHRS, CDR2 YFSETQ, per germline. The CDR3 consists of 15 residues. This CDR3 reads CASSLDGLYPETQYF. CDR3 DNA sequence: TGCGCCAGCAGCTTGGATGGCCTTTACCCGGAGACCCAGTACTTC.

Only one count was recorded for this clone. V usage is TRBV6-1 and J usage is TRBJ1-5, with TRBD1 matching 7 bases. The CDR3 covers 17 residues. From germline, CDR1 is MNHNS and CDR2 SASEGT. With 4 bases clipped from V and 1 base from J, the junction kept 10 bases outside the gene matches. The CDR3 here is CASSGPSGTDSNQPQHF. In nucleotides, the CDR3 is TGTGCCAGCAGTGGCCCGTCCGGGACAGACAGCAATCAGCCCCAGCATTTT.

In this sample, this clone turned up a few times. The chain recombines TRBV4-3 with TRBJ1-2; no firm D call. The length of the CDR3 is 15 residues. Germline CDR1 and CDR2: LGHNA and YSLEER. The V end lost 4 bases, the J end lost 1 base, and 13 bases lay between the germline ends. CDR3 coding DNA: TGCGCCAGCAGCCCGTACAGTACAAATAACTATGGCTACACCTTC. Translating gives CASSPYSTNNYGYTF.

The V and J genes are TRBV5-5 and TRBJ1-2; 8 nucleotides align to TRBD1. Germline V gives CDR1 SGHKS, CDR2 YYEKEE (reference sequence). The CDR3 spans 15 residues. Unmatched junction bases numbered 11, after V lost 4 bases and J lost 6 bases. The CDR3 sequence is CASSTPQARGHGYTF. The CDR3 DNA follows: TGTGCCAGCAGCACCCCCCAAGCCAGGGGGCATGGCTACACCTTC.

The chain has TRBV12-3 or TRBV12-4 and TRBJ1-5, with D possibly TRBD1 on 5 matching bases. The ends were cut back, 1 base at V and 12 bases at J, with 10 bases in the middle. The CDR3 loop spans 12 amino acids. For the CDR3, the DNA is TGTGCCAGCAGTTTAGACAGGACGGACCAGCATTTT. Residues: CASSLDRTDQHF.

This clone was found once. The chain links TRBV7-9 to TRBJ2-7; 7 bases map to TRBD2. The CDR3 has 17 amino acids. V shed 5 bases and J 0 bases; nucleotides not matched to a gene: 13. The germline V gene has CDR1 SEHNR and CDR2 FQNEAQ (reference sequence). CDR3 sequence (DNA): TGTGCCAGCAGCCCACATCCACTAGCGCGAACCTCCTACGAGCAGTACTTC. Encoded protein: CASSPHPLARTSYEQYF.

This chain connects TRBV28 to TRBJ1-6; weak D call: TRBD1 (5 bases). CDR3 length: 12 amino acids. Germline assignment: CDR1 MDHEN and CDR2 SYDVKM. Trimming shortened V by 6 bases and J by 9 bases, and 9 bases separated the two germline ends. The CDR3 protein is CASSQGGSPLHF. DNA of the CDR3: TGTGCCAGCAGCCAGGGAGGTTCACCCCTCCACTTT. The full variable domain, with the rest looked up from reference TRBV28 and TRBJ1-6, is DVKVTQSSRYLVKRTGEKVFLECVQDMDHENMFWYRQDPGLGLRLIYFSYDVKMKEKGDIPEGYSVSREKKERFSLILESASTNQTSMYLCASSQGGSPLHFGNGTRLTVT.